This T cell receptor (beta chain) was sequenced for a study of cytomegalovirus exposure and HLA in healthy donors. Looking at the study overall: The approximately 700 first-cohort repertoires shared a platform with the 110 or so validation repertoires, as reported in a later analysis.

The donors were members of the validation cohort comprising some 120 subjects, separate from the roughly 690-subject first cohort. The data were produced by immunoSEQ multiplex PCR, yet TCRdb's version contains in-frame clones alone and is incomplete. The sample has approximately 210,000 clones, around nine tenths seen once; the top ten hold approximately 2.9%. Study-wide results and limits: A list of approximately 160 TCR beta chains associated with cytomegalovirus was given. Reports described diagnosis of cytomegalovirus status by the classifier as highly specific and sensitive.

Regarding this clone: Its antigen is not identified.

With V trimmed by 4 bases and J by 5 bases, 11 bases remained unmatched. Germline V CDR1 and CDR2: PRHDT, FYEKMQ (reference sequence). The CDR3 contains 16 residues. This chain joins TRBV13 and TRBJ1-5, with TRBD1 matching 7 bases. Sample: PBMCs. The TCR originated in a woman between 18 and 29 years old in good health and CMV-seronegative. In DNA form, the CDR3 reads TGTGCCAGCAGCTACCAAGGACAGGAGGGGGATCAGCCCCAGCATTTT. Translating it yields CASSYQGQEGDQPQHF. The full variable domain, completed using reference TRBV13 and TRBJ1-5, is AAGVIQSPRHLIKEKRETATLKCYPIPRHDTVYWYQQGPGQDPQFLISFYEKMQSDKGSIPDRFSAQQFSDYHSELNMSSLELGDSALYFCASSYQGQEGDQPQHFGDGTRLSIL.